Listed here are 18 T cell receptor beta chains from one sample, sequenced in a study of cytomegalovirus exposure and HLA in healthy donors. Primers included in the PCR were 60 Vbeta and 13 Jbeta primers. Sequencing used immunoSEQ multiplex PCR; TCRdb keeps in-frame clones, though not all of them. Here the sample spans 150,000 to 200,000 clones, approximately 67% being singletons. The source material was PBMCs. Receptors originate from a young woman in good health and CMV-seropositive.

The CDR3 region has the DNA TGTGCCACCAGCAGAGGTCGGACTAGCGGGAGCACAGATACGCAGTATTTT. Protein: CATSRGRTSGSTDTQYF. The rearrangement joins TRBV15 to TRBJ2-3, with 11 bases that match TRBD2. Per germline, CDR1 LNHNV and CDR2 YYDKDF (reference sequence). The length of the CDR3 is 17 residues. Unmatched junction bases numbered 3, after V lost 1 base and J lost 0 bases.

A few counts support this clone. The CDR3 loop reads CASRTGQGVLETQYF. CDR3 coding DNA: TGTGCCAGCAGAACGGGACAGGGGGTATTAGAGACCCAGTACTTC. This chain links TRBV6-1 with TRBJ2-5, with 11 positions matching TRBD1. The CDR3 has 15 amino acids. With 6 bases clipped from V and 4 bases from J, the junction kept 7 bases outside the gene matches. CDR1 and CDR2 (germline): MNHNS, SASEGT.

CDR3 protein: CASQGQPTDTQYF. The CDR3, as DNA: TGTGCCAGCCAGGGACAGCCCACAGATACGCAGTATTTT. The rearrangement uses TRBV5-6 and TRBJ2-3; 7 bases align to TRBD1. CDR1 and CDR2 from the germline V gene are SGHDT and YYEEEE. The ends lost 7 bases at V and 2 bases at J; junction bases unmatched: 4. CDR3 length equals 13 residues.

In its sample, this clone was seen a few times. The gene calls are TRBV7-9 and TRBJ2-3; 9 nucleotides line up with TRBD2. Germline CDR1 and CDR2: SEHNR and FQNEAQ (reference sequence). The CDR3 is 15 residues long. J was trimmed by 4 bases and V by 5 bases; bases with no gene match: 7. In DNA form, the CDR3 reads TGTGCCAGCAGCCTAATAAGCGGGGGGCCAGATACGCAGTATTTT. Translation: CASSLISGGPDTQYF.

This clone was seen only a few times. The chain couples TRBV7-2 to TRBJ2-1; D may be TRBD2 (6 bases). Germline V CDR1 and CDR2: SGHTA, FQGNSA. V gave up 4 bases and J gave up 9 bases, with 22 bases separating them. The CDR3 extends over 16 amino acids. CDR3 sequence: CASSSPVAKLGGEQFF. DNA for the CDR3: TGTGCCAGCAGCTCCCCGGTGGCAAAATTGGGGGGTGAGCAGTTCTTC.

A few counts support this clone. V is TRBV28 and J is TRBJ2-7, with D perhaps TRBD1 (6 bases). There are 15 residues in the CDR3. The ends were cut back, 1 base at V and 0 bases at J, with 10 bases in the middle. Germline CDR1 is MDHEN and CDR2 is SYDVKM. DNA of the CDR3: TGTGCCAGCAGTTTATACCGGGACACCTCCTACGAGCAGTACTTC. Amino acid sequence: CASSLYRDTSYEQYF.

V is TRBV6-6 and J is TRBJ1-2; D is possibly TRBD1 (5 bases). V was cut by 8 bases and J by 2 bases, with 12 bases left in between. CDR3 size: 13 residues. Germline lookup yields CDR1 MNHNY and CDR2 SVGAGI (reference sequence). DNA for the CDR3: TGTGCCAGCGGTCGCGGGGCGAACTATGGCTACACCTTC. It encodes CASGRGANYGYTF.

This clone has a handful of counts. CDR3 nucleotide sequence: TGTGCCAGCAGGGGACAGCACTTCTCTGGGGCCAACGTCCTGACTTTC. Its translation is CASRGQHFSGANVLTF. The chain employs TRBV27 and TRBJ2-6; 7 nucleotides match TRBD1. V lost 6 bases to trimming and J lost 0 bases; unmatched junction nucleotides: 5. The CDR3 has 16 residues. CDR1 is MNHEY, CDR2 SMNVEV, per germline (reference sequence).

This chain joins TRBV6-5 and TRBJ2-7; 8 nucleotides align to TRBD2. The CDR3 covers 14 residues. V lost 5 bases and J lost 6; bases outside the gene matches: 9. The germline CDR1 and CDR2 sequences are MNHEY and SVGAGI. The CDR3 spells CASSQGREELEQYF. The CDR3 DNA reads TGTGCCAGCAGTCAGGGGCGGGAGGAACTCGAGCAGTACTTC.

The CDR3 spells CASRLIGGVSSYNEQFF. CDR3 bases: TGCGCCAGCAGGCTCATCGGGGGGGTGAGCTCCTACAATGAGCAGTTCTTC. This chain links TRBV5-1 with TRBJ2-1, with TRBD2 matching over 8 bases. The CDR3 contains 17 residues. Per the germline V gene, CDR1 is SGHRS and CDR2 is YFSETQ. After removal of 5 bases from V and 0 bases from J, the junction contained 10 bases not matched to a gene. The whole variable domain, remainder taken from reference TRBV5-1 and TRBJ2-1, is KAGVTQTPRYLIKTRGQQVTLSCSPISGHRSVSWYQQTPGQGLQFLFEYFSETQRNKGNFPGRFSGRQFSNSRSEMNVSTLELGDSALYLCASRLIGGVSSYNEQFFGPGTRLTVL.

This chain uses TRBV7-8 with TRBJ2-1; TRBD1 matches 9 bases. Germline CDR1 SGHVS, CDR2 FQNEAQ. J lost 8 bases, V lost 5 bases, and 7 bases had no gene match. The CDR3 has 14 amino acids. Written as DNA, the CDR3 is TGTGCCAGCAGCCCTCCGGGACAGGGCCATGAGCAGTTCTTC. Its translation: CASSPPGQGHEQFF.

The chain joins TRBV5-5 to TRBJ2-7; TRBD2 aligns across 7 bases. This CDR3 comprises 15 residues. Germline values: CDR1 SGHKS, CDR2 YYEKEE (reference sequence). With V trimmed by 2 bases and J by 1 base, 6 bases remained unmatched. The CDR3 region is CASSFFGGGSYEQYF. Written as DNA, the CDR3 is TGTGCCAGCAGCTTTTTTGGGGGGGGGTCCTACGAGCAGTACTTC.

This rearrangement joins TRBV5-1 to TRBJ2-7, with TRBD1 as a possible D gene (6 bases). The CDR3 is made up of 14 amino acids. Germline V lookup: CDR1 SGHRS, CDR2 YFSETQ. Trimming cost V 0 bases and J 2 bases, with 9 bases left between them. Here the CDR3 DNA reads TGCGCCAGCAGCTTGGAGACAGGCCCCTACGAGCAGTACTTC. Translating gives CASSLETGPYEQYF.

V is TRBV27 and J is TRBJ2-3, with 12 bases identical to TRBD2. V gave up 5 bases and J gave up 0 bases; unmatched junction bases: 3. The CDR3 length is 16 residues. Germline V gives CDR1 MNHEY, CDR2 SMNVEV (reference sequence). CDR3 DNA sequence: TGTGCCAGCAGTCGACTAGCGGGAGTTAGCACAGATACGCAGTATTTT. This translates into CASSRLAGVSTDTQYF.

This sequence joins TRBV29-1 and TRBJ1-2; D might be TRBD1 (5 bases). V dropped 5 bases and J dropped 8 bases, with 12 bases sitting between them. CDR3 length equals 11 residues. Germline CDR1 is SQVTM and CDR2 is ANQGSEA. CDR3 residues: CSVRWTHGYTF. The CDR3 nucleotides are TGCAGCGTTCGATGGACACACGGCTACACCTTC.

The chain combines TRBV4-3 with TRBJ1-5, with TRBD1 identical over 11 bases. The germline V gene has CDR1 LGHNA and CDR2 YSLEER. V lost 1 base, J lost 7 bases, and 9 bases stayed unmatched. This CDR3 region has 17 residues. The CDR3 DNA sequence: TGCGCCAGCAGCCAAGTTTTGGGACAGGGGGAAGGACAGCCCCAGCATTTT. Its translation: CASSQVLGQGEGQPQHF.

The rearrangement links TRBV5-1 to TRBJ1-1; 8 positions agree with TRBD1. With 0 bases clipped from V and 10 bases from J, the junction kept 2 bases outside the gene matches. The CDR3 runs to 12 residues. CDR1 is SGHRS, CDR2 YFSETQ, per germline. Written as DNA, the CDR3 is TGCGCCAGCAGCTTGGATGACAGGGGAGCTTTCTTT. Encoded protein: CASSLDDRGAFF.

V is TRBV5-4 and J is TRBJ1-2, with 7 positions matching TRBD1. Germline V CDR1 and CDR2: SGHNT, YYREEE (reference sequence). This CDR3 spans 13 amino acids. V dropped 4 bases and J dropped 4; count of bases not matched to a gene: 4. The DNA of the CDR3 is TGTGCCAGCAGCCCGGGACAGATCTATGGCTACACCTTC. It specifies CASSPGQIYGYTF.